This record covers a single T cell receptor beta chain. Its matching antigen is unknown. Measured with immunoSEQ multiplex PCR; TCRdb has only the in-frame clones, and not every one. The sample has about 120,000 clones, under 70% seen once. This entry is derived from a study of cytotoxic CD8 clonotypes in ibrutinib-treated CLL. Whole-study results and caveats: Increased clonality at ibrutinib response gave way to a return toward baseline at progression. Baseline-level clonality went beyond age-matched healthy donors and moved in step with circulating CD8+ T-cell counts.

This receptor was obtained from a human donor with chronic lymphocytic leukemia. The specimen comprised PBMCs, sampled after 24 months of ibrutinib treatment.

The CDR3 region is CASSVVGTDTQYF. The CDR3 nucleotides read TGTGCCAGCAGTGTTGTCGGCACAGATACGCAGTATTTT. This chain links TRBV6-1 with TRBJ2-3; D ambiguous. Germline V gives CDR1 MNHNS, CDR2 SASEGT. The CDR3 has 13 amino acids. V was clipped by 4 bases and J by 1 base, with 6 bases between them.